Below, 27 T cell receptor beta chains from the same sample are listed, as sequenced in a study of shared clonotypes between healthy human individuals. Naive CD8 cells were CD45RO-negative, positively selected for CCR7, excluding terminally differentiated effector memory CD45RA+ cells. Repertoires were generated with immunoSEQ multiplex PCR, while TCRdb's copy carries only in-frame clones and drops some. The table includes around 2,000,000 clones, approximately 95% detected once. Material: naive CD8+ T cells sorted from blood. Source of these receptors: a man between 18 and 35 years old in good health.

The rearrangement uses TRBV9 and TRBJ1-1; no definite D call. V gave up 0 bases and J gave up 3 bases, with 9 bases separating them. CDR3 length: 14 residues. The germline V gene encodes CDR1 SGDLS and CDR2 YYNGEE. The CDR3 region has the DNA TGTGCCAGCAGCGTAGAGGTGTCCGACACTGAAGCTTTCTTT. Translation: CASSVEVSDTEAFF.

The chain employs TRBV10-1 and TRBJ2-1; no clear D. The CDR3 extends over 13 amino acids. CDR1 WNHNN and CDR2 SYGVQD come from the germline V gene (reference sequence). V was trimmed by 3 bases and J by 10 bases, leaving 13 bases between them. The CDR3 loop reads CASSESGMGEQFF. The CDR3 bases are TGCGCCAGCAGTGAATCTGGGATGGGGGAGCAGTTCTTC.

The chain carries TRBV27 and TRBJ2-2; D is ambiguous. Germline V gene lookup returns CDR1 MNHEY and CDR2 SMNVEV (reference sequence). With 6 bases removed from V and 3 bases from J, the gap between germline ends came to 11 bases. CDR3 length: 14 residues. The CDR3: CASSPIRDTGELFF. In DNA, the CDR3 is TGTGCCAGCAGCCCAATCCGGGACACCGGGGAGCTGTTTTTT.

The count of this clone is one. This rearrangement joins TRBV7-9 to TRBJ2-2; perhaps TRBD2 as D (6 bases). This CDR3 has 16 residues. CDR1 and CDR2 (germline): SEHNR, FQNEAQ (reference sequence). Deletions cut 7 bases from V and 0 bases from J, with 15 bases between. The CDR3 is CASTPLGEANTGELFF. The CDR3 region has the DNA TGTGCCAGCACCCCTCTGGGGGAGGCGAACACCGGGGAGCTGTTTTTT.

The chain combines TRBV2 with TRBJ2-5, with D maybe TRBD2 (6 bases). The germline V gene encodes CDR1 SNHLY and CDR2 FYNNEI. This CDR3 spans 14 amino acids. V shed 7 bases and J shed 2 bases, with 14 bases lying between them. The CDR3 region is CASTPPGAQETQYF. The CDR3 bases are TGTGCCAGCACCCCGCCGGGAGCACAAGAGACCCAGTACTTC.

The rearrangement joins TRBV7-9 to TRBJ2-3, with 8 nucleotides matching TRBD2. V lost 1 base, J lost 5 bases, and 8 bases stayed unmatched. Germline CDR1 is SEHNR and CDR2 is FQNEAQ (reference sequence). This CDR3 is built from 16 residues. DNA for the CDR3: TGTGCCAGCAGCTTAGAGTGGGTAGCGGGAATAGATACGCAGTATTTT. Amino acids: CASSLEWVAGIDTQYF. Full variable domain (rest looked up from reference TRBV7-9 and TRBJ2-3): DTGVSQNPRHKITKRGQNVTFRCDPISEHNRLYWYRQTLGQGPEFLTYFQNEAQLEKSRLLSDRFSAERPKGSFSTLEIQRTEQGDSAMYLCASSLEWVAGIDTQYFGPGTRLTVL.

The J gene is TRBJ2-5, the V gene TRBV10-2; TRBD1 matches 8 bases. Trimming removed 2 bases from V and 5 bases from J; junction bases left unmatched: 13. CDR3 size: 17 residues. Germline V gene lookup returns CDR1 WSHSY and CDR2 SAAADI. The DNA for the CDR3 is TGCGCCAGCAGTGAGACATGGACAGGGAGCTTGGGGGAGACCCAGTACTTC. As protein: CASSETWTGSLGETQYF.

The chain combines TRBV29-1 with TRBJ1-2; 7 bases align to TRBD1. Germline CDR1 reads SQVTM; CDR2 reads ANQGSEA. This CDR3 contains 12 residues. Trimming removed 6 bases from V and 8 bases from J; junction bases left unmatched: 9. This CDR3 reads CSVGGGGEGYTF. DNA of the CDR3: TGCAGCGTGGGAGGGGGCGGTGAGGGCTACACCTTC. Drawing the rest from reference TRBV29-1 and TRBJ1-2, the complete variable domain is SAVISQKPSRDICQRGTSLTIQCQVDSQVTMMFWYRQQPGQSLTLIATANQGSEATYESGFVIDKFPISRPNLTFSTLTVSNMSPEDSSIYLCSVGGGGEGYTFGSGTRLTVV.

The J gene is TRBJ2-2, the V gene TRBV11-2, with 9 bases identical to TRBD1. Germline V gene data show CDR1 as SGHAT and CDR2 as FQNNGV. Trimming removed 7 bases from V and 5 bases from J; junction bases left unmatched: 8. This CDR3 has 15 residues. The CDR3 nucleotides are TGTGCCAGCACCCCGACAGGGGGACTAACCGGGGAGCTGTTTTTT. Encoded protein: CASTPTGGLTGELFF.

The chain couples TRBV5-1 to TRBJ2-2; D is uncertain. V lost 2 bases and J lost 3, with 8 bases in between. This CDR3 has 14 residues. Germline assignment: CDR1 SGHRS and CDR2 YFSETQ. DNA for the CDR3: TGCGCCAGCAGCTTTCTTAGTGACACCGGGGAGCTGTTTTTT. Translating gives CASSFLSDTGELFF. Supplemented by reference TRBV5-1 and TRBJ2-2, the full variable domain reads KAGVTQTPRYLIKTRGQQVTLSCSPISGHRSVSWYQQTPGQGLQFLFEYFSETQRNKGNFPGRFSGRQFSNSRSEMNVSTLELGDSALYLCASSFLSDTGELFFGEGSRLTVL.

This sequence joins TRBV6-1 and TRBJ2-7; no definite D call. V was trimmed by 6 bases and J by 3 bases, leaving 12 bases between them. This CDR3 region has 13 residues. The germline gives CDR1 MNHNS, CDR2 SASEGT. CDR3 sequence: CASSASWIYEQYF. Here the CDR3 DNA reads TGTGCCAGCAGCGCCTCATGGATCTACGAGCAGTACTTC.

V and J are TRBV7-3 and TRBJ2-6; D could derive from TRBD1 or TRBD2 (5 bases each). Trimming cost V 5 bases and J 2 bases, with 13 bases left between them. Germline values: CDR1 SGHTA, CDR2 FQGTGA. This CDR3 region has 16 residues. The CDR3 loop is CASSPPGLPGANVLTF. The CDR3, as DNA: TGTGCCAGCAGCCCTCCGGGGCTCCCTGGGGCCAACGTCCTGACTTTC.

The chain couples TRBV11-2 to TRBJ2-7; D is ambiguous. Germline values: CDR1 SGHAT, CDR2 FQNNGV. CDR3 length: 13 amino acids. The germline V and J ends were trimmed by 2 bases and 2 bases, with 7 bases remaining between them. As DNA, the CDR3 is TGTGCCAGCAGCTTAACTATCCCCTACGAGCAGTACTTC. Protein sequence: CASSLTIPYEQYF.

This chain connects TRBV7-9 to TRBJ2-7, with D unclear. Germline lookup yields CDR1 SEHNR and CDR2 FQNEAQ (reference sequence). This CDR3 comprises 12 residues. Deletions cut 5 bases from V and 3 bases from J, with 8 bases between. CDR3 nucleotides: TGTGCCAGCAGCGATCAAGACTACGAGCAGTACTTC. Translation gives CASSDQDYEQYF.

This chain joins TRBV27 and TRBJ1-2; the match to TRBD1 covers 7 bases. CDR1 MNHEY and CDR2 SMNVEV come from the germline V gene (reference sequence). The CDR3 extends over 16 amino acids. V was clipped by 0 bases and J by 4 bases; unmatched bases: 8. The CDR3 region is CASSLSWQGDIYGYTF. CDR3 coding DNA: TGTGCCAGCAGTTTATCGTGGCAGGGGGATATCTATGGCTACACCTTC.

There are many counts of this clone. Other DNA sequences within the sample encode an identical CDR3. The rearrangement uses TRBV29-1 and TRBJ2-3; perhaps TRBD1 as D (5 bases). Between the trimmed V and J ends, which lost 8 bases and 4 bases, there was a span of 16 bases. The CDR3 totals 13 residues. Germline V gene lookup returns CDR1 SQVTM and CDR2 ANQGSEA. The CDR3 reads CSTPGAFPDTQYF. In nucleotides, the CDR3 is TGCAGCACACCTGGGGCGTTCCCAGATACGCAGTATTTT.

The chain has TRBV4-1 and TRBJ2-5, with 8 positions matching TRBD1. The V gene end was trimmed by 1 base and the J gene end by 5 bases; junction bases not matched to a gene: 3. The CDR3 is 14 residues long. Per the germline V gene, CDR1 is MGHRA and CDR2 is YSYEKL. CDR3 nucleotides: TGCGCCAGCAGCCAAGTAGGACAGGGCGAGACCCAGTACTTC. Its translation is CASSQVGQGETQYF.

The chain recombines TRBV4-1 with TRBJ1-1; D is perhaps TRBD1 (6 bases). This CDR3 contains 15 residues. V lost 3 bases and J lost 0, with 11 bases in between. CDR1 and CDR2 from the germline V gene are MGHRA and YSYEKL. Written as DNA, the CDR3 is TGCGCCAGCAGCCACAGGGGAGTGGTGAACACTGAAGCTTTCTTT. Amino acids: CASSHRGVVNTEAFF.

This clone showed up just once. The gene calls are TRBV7-2 and TRBJ2-5, with TRBD2 identical over 14 bases. There are 17 residues in the CDR3. After removal of 4 bases from V and 4 bases from J, the junction contained 8 bases not matched to a gene. Germline CDR1 and CDR2: SGHTA and FQGNSA. The CDR3 here is CASSSGLAGAGVETQYF. The CDR3 DNA sequence: TGTGCCAGCAGCTCGGGACTAGCGGGAGCGGGGGTAGAGACCCAGTACTTC.

The chain couples TRBV18 to TRBJ2-3, with 9 bases matching TRBD1. Germline V gene data show CDR1 as KGHSH and CDR2 as LQKENI. Trimming took 4 bases from V and 1 from J; bases not matched to a gene: 18. The CDR3 is made up of 20 amino acids. This chain's CDR3 is CASSLRKGQGRPEGTDTQYF. The DNA of the CDR3 is TGTGCCAGCTCACTCCGAAAGGGACAGGGAAGGCCCGAGGGCACAGATACGCAGTATTTT.

This rearrangement joins TRBV6-6 to TRBJ2-2, with 8 bases matching TRBD1. V lost 1 base, J lost 7 bases, and 5 bases stayed unmatched. This CDR3 has 15 residues. CDR1 and CDR2 from the germline V gene are MNHNY and SVGAGI (reference sequence). The CDR3 protein is CASSYLLQGVGELFF. The CDR3 DNA reads as TGTGCCAGCAGTTACTTGCTACAGGGGGTCGGGGAGCTGTTTTTT.

V is TRBV27 and J is TRBJ1-2; no definite D call. Trimming removed 5 bases at V and 0 bases at J, with 10 bases between. The germline V gene has CDR1 MNHEY and CDR2 SMNVEV (reference sequence). The CDR3 consists of 14 residues. CDR3 DNA: TGTGCCAGCAGTAGCGACATAGCTAACTATGGCTACACCTTC. Translated: CASSSDIANYGYTF.

The chain carries TRBV27 and TRBJ1-6; D possibly corresponds to TRBD1 (5 bases). CDR3 length: 17 residues. Germline V gives CDR1 MNHEY, CDR2 SMNVEV (reference sequence). V shed 5 bases and J shed 4 bases, with 18 bases lying between them. The CDR3: CASSLGTDAVYNSPLHF. The CDR3 DNA reads TGTGCCAGCAGTCTTGGGACTGACGCGGTATATAATTCACCCCTCCACTTT.

This clone has only one observation. The chain has TRBV29-1 and TRBJ2-5, with TRBD1 matching 9 bases. Germline values: CDR1 SQVTM, CDR2 ANQGSEA. With V trimmed by 3 bases and J by 5 bases, 10 bases remained unmatched. This CDR3 comprises 15 residues. The CDR3 DNA reads as TGCAGCGTTGAGGCCGGGACAGGGCTCCCGGAGACCCAGTACTTC. This codes for CSVEAGTGLPETQYF.

This chain uses TRBV13 with TRBJ2-7; no clear D. The V end was cut by 2 bases, the J end by 0 bases, with 8 bases between. This CDR3 has 14 amino acids. CDR1 PRHDT and CDR2 FYEKMQ come from the germline V gene (reference sequence). The CDR3 spells CASSLQAGSYEQYF. The CDR3 DNA is TGTGCCAGCAGCTTACAGGCAGGCTCCTACGAGCAGTACTTC.

The rearrangement links TRBV7-9 to TRBJ2-7; D is ambiguous. The CDR3 consists of 13 residues. In germline, CDR1 is SEHNR, CDR2 FQNEAQ (reference sequence). Trimming left V 1 base short and J 2 bases short, with 6 bases between. DNA for the CDR3: TGTGCCAGCAGCTTAGAGGACGCCTACGAGCAGTACTTC. This translates into CASSLEDAYEQYF.

In its sample, this clone was seen once. J is TRBJ1-2 and V is TRBV7-3; D remains ambiguous. The germline V gene has CDR1 SGHTA and CDR2 FQGTGA. The CDR3 sequence is 13 residues long. V lost 6 bases, J lost 5 bases, and 13 bases lay in between. Here the CDR3 DNA reads TGTGCCAGCAGTAAAGGGATCGGTTATGGCTACACCTTC. Encoded protein: CASSKGIGYGYTF.